This TCR beta chain was obtained from a study of vaccination and CD4 T cells after COVID-19 (dated 2022 in TCRdb). Study-wide context: The convalescent cohort included six males and four females, with two Hispanic individuals, seven Caucasians, two Asians and one multiracial person. Each participant got two doses of either the Pfizer-BioNTech BNT162b2 vaccine (n=8) or the Moderna mRNA-1273 vaccine (n=2). Post-COVID blood samples were collected from convalescent patients a median of roughly 100 days after diagnosis, with a range of roughly 35 to 161 days. Post-vaccine blood samples were obtained a median of about 77 days after the second vaccine dose, with a range of roughly 14 to 241 days. At the TCR clonotype level, an earlier paper using these donors assessed memory CD4+ T cell crossreactivity between SARS-CoV-2 and common cold coronavirus spike proteins. Control cultures received a CEFX viral epitope pool as the positive control, an HIV-1 Nef peptide pool as the negative control, or no peptide. In 10 COVID-19 convalescent patients and several infection-naive healthy vaccine recipients, researchers compared the spike-specific CD4+ TCR repertoire from before mRNA vaccination with the repertoire from after. Culture stimuli were overlapping spike peptide pools from SARS-CoV-2 and from the common cold coronaviruses HCoV-NL63, HCoV-OC43 and HCoV-229E.

The sample's treatment or condition, from its label and the paper: approximately 10-day PBMC culture with coronavirus spike peptide pools or control peptides (ViraFEST assay). CD4+ T cells from unexposed donors were collected before the COVID-19 pandemic (2011-2018). The ViraFEST assay was used in the study, in which antigen-specific T cells were expanded with peptide pools and expanded clonotypes were subsequently identified by TCR sequencing. More than 1.5 million PBMCs per well were cultured in IMDM with roughly 5% human AB serum and 8 to 10 IU/ml IL-2, plus 10 ug/ml peptide pools. On days 3 and 7, half of the culture medium was replaced with fresh IL-2-containing medium. Once the cells had been in culture for less than 12 days, the EasySep CD4+ T cell isolation kit was used to isolate CD4+ T cells by negative selection. As far as cell numbers permitted, CD4+ T cells from unexposed donors were tested for reactivity against SARS-CoV-2 S and N as well as four spike pools from common cold coronaviruses. Ficoll-Paque Plus gradient centrifugation was used to isolate PBMCs from whole blood, and the isolated PBMCs were then either used fresh or cryopreserved at -140C. Culture conditions were generally each tested in triplicate wells. The leukapheresis product used for the unexposed donors was purchased from a commercial source.

Study-level results and caveats: The median number of SARS-CoV-2-reactive clonotypes rose from about 19 after infection to some 37 after vaccination, but the change was not significant. The number of convalescent patients in the study was relatively small, and the study did not examine early timepoints following natural infection. In convalescent patients, a median 86.3% of post-vaccine SARS-CoV-2-reactive clones were detected only after vaccination, and vaccine-specific priming was suggested by this finding. Nearly all vaccine-specific clones in convalescent patients (304 of 307) were mono-reactive for SARS-CoV-2 spike rather than cross-reactive with common cold coronaviruses.

In regard to this clonotype: What antigen it recognizes has not been identified. No per-base quality is available; no much larger clone lies one base away.

The receptor library was made with PCR. TCR sequencing of DNA from cultured CD4+ T cells used the Oncomine TCR Beta short-read assay at the Johns Hopkins FTIC core. The QIAamp micro DNA kit was used to extract genomic DNA from the cultured CD4+ T cells. Oncomine TCR Beta libraries from cultured CD4+ T cells were pooled with unique dual indexes and sequenced on an Illumina iSeq 100. The source study handled its data this way. Non-productive sequences were filtered out, and CDR3s that did not start with C, did not end with F or W, or were shorter than 7 amino acids were discarded. Antigen-specific clonotypes were identified using the MANAFEST web application through comparison of peptide-stimulated wells with reference and other culture wells. For a clone to be called positive, the clone needed an FDR below 0.05, an odds ratio above 5, and a productive frequency above 0.1% in at least two of three replicate wells. A clonotype counted as cross-reactive if it showed significant expansion both in the SARS-CoV-2 spike wells and in at least one common cold coronavirus spike condition. Levenshtein distances (stringdist) and unrooted phylogenetic trees (ape) in R version 3.6.1 were used to assess CDR3 homology. TCRdb passed the public sequencing reads through fastp at Q25 and MiXCR, retaining productive beta sequences. Every entry covers one CDR3 protein and lists the most common genes and DNA from its rows. TCRdb, not the authors, supplied the V and J calls. For this sample there are some 7,000 distinct CDR3 sequences; 25% to 35% appear just once. The ten most abundant clones make up less than 40% of the sample.

The CDR3 holds 13 amino acids from the cysteine to the phenylalanine. The only DNA kept is the CDR3, 39 bases in frame from the first base. V gives up 3 bases and J gives up 3 bases, and the segment between their germline ends measures 10 bases. Per the germline V gene (reference sequence), DFQATT is the CDR1 and SNEGSKA is the CDR2. Sequencing was performed on CD4+ T cells from blood, cultured in vitro. Recombination connected TRBV20-1 to TRBJ2-3; TRBD2 is perhaps the D gene, given 5 matching bases. The receptor's source is a human donor in good health. The bases read TGCAGTGCTAGCGGGATCTCAACAGATACGCAGTATTTT. It translates as CSASGISTDTQYF.